Listed here are 21 T cell receptor beta chains from one sample, sequenced in a study of blood T cells in healthy people across ages. Alongside a J-beta primer mix, a sample-barcoded 5' primer served in a second PCR lasting about 7 to 11 cycles. TCRdb fed the 5' RACE reads into MiXCR, producing one record per CDR3 protein. The sample contains 980,000 or so distinct CDR3 sequences, under 50% of which appear only once. Sequencing was carried out using blood. Receptor source: a man under 40 in good health.

This clonotype occurred a few times. V gene TRBV5-5 combines with J gene TRBJ2-7, with D maybe TRBD1 (6 bases). V was trimmed by 3 bases and J by 1 base, leaving 8 bases between them. This CDR3 is 13 amino acids long. The germline CDR1 and CDR2 sequences are SGHKS and YYEKEE (reference sequence). The CDR3 loop is CASSYTGSYEQYF. The DNA of the CDR3 is TGTGCCAGCAGCTACACAGGGTCCTACGAGCAGTACTTC.

This clonotype was detected once. The rearrangement links TRBV11-1 to TRBJ2-2, with 10 nucleotides matching TRBD1. V was pared by 5 bases and J by 4 bases, with 7 bases of the junction left unmatched. Germline V gene sequence: CDR1 SGHAT, CDR2 FQDESV (reference sequence). This CDR3 contains 16 residues. CDR3 residues: CASSRGTGVRTGELFF. Written as DNA, the CDR3 is TGTGCCAGCAGCCGGGGGACAGGGGTACGCACCGGGGAGCTGTTTTTT.

This clonotype has more than one count but fewer than ten. The J gene is TRBJ2-3, the V gene TRBV5-1; the D is unclear. This CDR3 spans 15 amino acids. Trimming removed 4 bases at V and 1 base at J, with 13 bases between. The germline V gene has CDR1 SGHRS and CDR2 YFSETQ. For the CDR3, the DNA is TGCGCCAGCAGCCCGGACGACCGACGCACAGATACGCAGTATTTT. Translation: CASSPDDRRTDTQYF.

The chain uses TRBV6-1 and TRBJ1-5; the D is unclear. V shed 2 bases and J shed 6 bases, with 17 bases lying between them. The CDR3 has 16 amino acids. Germline V CDR1 and CDR2: MNHNS, SASEGT. CDR3 in amino acids: CASSEWGGTATQPQHF. Here the CDR3 DNA reads TGTGCCAGCAGTGAATGGGGTGGAACAGCAACTCAGCCCCAGCATTTT.

The V call is TRBV20-1, the J call TRBJ2-1; weak D call: TRBD2 (6 bases). Germline V CDR1 and CDR2: DFQATT, SNEGSKA (reference sequence). The V end lost 5 bases, the J end lost 2 bases, and 13 bases lay between the germline ends. The CDR3 is made up of 14 amino acids. The CDR3 sequence is CSAFREAPYNEQFF. Written as DNA, the CDR3 is TGCAGTGCTTTCAGGGAGGCCCCCTACAATGAGCAGTTCTTC.

The chain couples TRBV7-3 to TRBJ2-5; D perhaps matches TRBD2 (5 bases). The CDR3 sequence is 16 residues long. The germline V and J ends were trimmed by 4 bases and 11 bases, with 26 bases remaining between them. Germline V gives CDR1 SGHTA, CDR2 FQGTGA. This CDR3 reads CASSSTGLGLGSEQYF. In DNA, the CDR3 is TGTGCCAGCAGCTCGACCGGACTGGGCTTAGGTAGTGAGCAGTACTTC.

The J gene is TRBJ2-1, the V gene TRBV12-3 or TRBV12-4; TRBD2 is a possible D gene (5 bases). Trimming pared 8 bases from V and 8 bases from J, leaving 13 bases between. The CDR3 extends over 12 amino acids. CDR3 sequence: CASRAPRDEQFF. In nucleotides, the CDR3 is TGTGCCAGCCGGGCACCGCGGGATGAGCAGTTCTTC.

V and J are TRBV12-3 or TRBV12-4 and TRBJ2-7; 10 nucleotides match TRBD2. The V segment lost 7 bases and the J segment 7 bases; nucleotides outside the gene matches: 7. This CDR3 is 13 amino acids long. Here the CDR3 reads CASTSGGHNEQYF. The CDR3 nucleotides are TGTGCCAGCACTAGCGGGGGTCACAATGAGCAGTACTTC.

The sample holds a few counts of this clonotype. This sequence joins TRBV28 and TRBJ1-2, with D hard to call. The germline V and J ends were trimmed by 4 bases and 2 bases, with 17 bases remaining between them. CDR1 MDHEN and CDR2 SYDVKM come from the germline V gene. This CDR3 comprises 16 residues. The chain's CDR3 is CASSSPHALVNYGYTF. The CDR3 region has the DNA TGTGCCAGCAGTTCCCCACACGCGCTCGTAAACTATGGCTACACCTTC.

The rearrangement links TRBV5-1 to TRBJ1-6; the match to TRBD1 covers 7 bases. The CDR3 sequence is 14 residues long. Per germline, CDR1 SGHRS and CDR2 YFSETQ. Germline trimming cut 6 bases from V and 6 bases from J; bases unmatched to any gene: 6. Here the CDR3 DNA reads TGCGCCAGCAAGGCCGGACAGGTTAATTCACCCCTCCACTTT. Amino acid sequence: CASKAGQVNSPLHF.

The chain recombines TRBV6-5 with TRBJ1-2; unclear D gene. The germline V and J ends were trimmed by 0 bases and 0 bases, with 14 bases remaining between them. CDR1 MNHEY and CDR2 SVGAGI come from the germline V gene. This CDR3 is built from 17 residues. The CDR3 bases are TGTGCCAGCAGTTACTCGACTCGGCGAGGTTCTAACTATGGCTACACCTTC. Protein sequence: CASSYSTRRGSNYGYTF.

This clonotype was detected only once. One end of the junction does not line up with germline, which may come from a read error. The chain has TRBV4-1 and TRBJ2-4; 10 bases are shared with TRBD1. The J call is in doubt because the DNA end fits TRBJ2-7 better. The CDR3 sequence is 16 residues long. Per germline, CDR1 MGHRA and CDR2 YSYEKL. The CDR3 region is CASSQEETGGSSEQYF. The DNA for the CDR3 is TGCGCCAGCAGCCAAGAGGAGACAGGGGGCTCCTCCGAGCAGTACTTC.

This clonotype showed up many times. The chain combines TRBV6-5 with TRBJ2-7, with D perhaps matching TRBD1 (5 bases). Trimming pared 6 bases from V and 4 bases from J, leaving 16 bases between. The CDR3 is made up of 14 amino acids. The germline V gene encodes CDR1 MNHEY and CDR2 SVGAGI. The CDR3 nucleotides are TGTGCCAGCAGAGGCACAAATAGGGGTTACGAGCAGTACTTC. Protein: CASRGTNRGYEQYF.

This clonotype was picked up a small number of times. The chain links TRBV6-6 to TRBJ1-1; D is unresolved. The CDR3 consists of 13 residues. Deletions cut 4 bases from V and 1 base from J, with 7 bases between. Germline V gene sequence: CDR1 MNHNY, CDR2 SVGAGI (reference sequence). CDR3 nucleotide sequence: TGTGCCAGCAGTTTCCCACAGAACACTGAAGCTTTCTTT. Protein: CASSFPQNTEAFF.

The V and J genes are TRBV7-3 and TRBJ1-2; a possible D gene is TRBD1 (5 bases). Trimming removed 5 bases from V and 7 bases from J, with 20 bases in between. The CDR3 is 15 amino acids. CDR1 is SGHTA and CDR2 is FQGTGA in the germline V gene. CDR3 DNA: TGTGCCAGCAGCCCAGACGCCGGGACCCTATCTGGCTACACCTTC. The encoded protein is CASSPDAGTLSGYTF.

This chain connects TRBV6-4 to TRBJ1-2; 9 positions agree with TRBD1. CDR3 size: 13 residues. V lost 3 bases and J lost 5; bases outside the gene matches: 1. CDR1 is MRHNA, CDR2 SNTAGT, per germline. The CDR3 loop is CASSEGTGYGYTF. CDR3 DNA sequence: TGTGCCAGCAGTGAGGGGACAGGGTATGGCTACACCTTC.

This chain uses TRBV6-2 or TRBV6-3 with TRBJ2-5, with 11 bases fitting TRBD2. Per germline, CDR1 MNHEY and CDR2 SVGEGT. This CDR3 spans 15 amino acids. J lost 3 bases, V lost 5 bases, and 5 bases had no gene match. The CDR3 sequence: CASSHLAGGEETQYF. The CDR3 DNA follows: TGTGCCAGCAGTCACCTAGCGGGGGGAGAAGAGACCCAGTACTTC.

This clonotype was detected a few times. The chain uses TRBV4-2 and TRBJ1-1; a possible D gene is TRBD1 (6 bases). The CDR3 sequence is 14 residues long. Per germline, CDR1 LGHNA and CDR2 YNFKEQ. Deletions cut 3 bases from V and 4 bases from J, with 12 bases between. The CDR3 is CASSQGRGVTEAFF. CDR3 nucleotides: TGTGCCAGCAGCCAGGGCAGGGGTGTCACTGAAGCTTTCTTT.

With respect to this clonotype: A read error may be the cause here, since a much bigger clone is one base away. The genes are TRBV29-1 and TRBJ1-1, with D uncertain. Per the germline V gene, CDR1 is SQVTM and CDR2 is ANQGSEA. Trimming pared 7 bases from V and 1 base from J, leaving 7 bases between. The CDR3 totals 11 residues. The DNA for the CDR3 is TGCAGCGGGTGGAGGAACACTGAAGCTTTCTTT. Protein sequence: CSGWRNTEAFF.

In this sample, this clonotype turned up many times. V is TRBV12-3 or TRBV12-4 and J is TRBJ2-1; D remains unclear. Trimming took off 8 bases at V and 4 bases at J, with 15 bases between the two ends. The CDR3 extends over 14 amino acids. The CDR3 DNA reads TGTGCCAGCTATTCCAGGACGGAGTACAATGAGCAGTTCTTC. It codes for CASYSRTEYNEQFF.

The chain is built from TRBV14 and TRBJ2-3; D is possibly TRBD1 (6 bases). The CDR3 consists of 15 residues. Germline CDR1 SGHDN, CDR2 FVKESK. V was trimmed by 4 bases and J by 4 bases, leaving 15 bases between them. The chain's CDR3 is CASSPNPGAADTQYF. CDR3 coding DNA: TGTGCCAGCAGCCCAAACCCAGGGGCAGCAGATACGCAGTATTTT.